The sequence of this TCR beta chain was determined in a study of CD8+CD57+ T cells in acquired aplastic anemia. Researchers used genomic DNA as the template to profile TCR beta VDJ and CDR3. A single record per CDR3 protein comes from TCRdb applying MiXCR to the reads. The repertoire includes about 270,000 distinct CDR3 sequences, roughly half of them detected once, and 6.5% to 10% sits in the top ten. The CDR3 covers 16 residues. V shed 4 bases and J shed 0 bases, with 16 bases lying between them. Germline V gives CDR1 SGHRS, CDR2 YFSETQ. This clonotype was seen repeatedly, ten times or more. The V and J genes are TRBV5-1 and TRBJ2-5; tentative D call: TRBD1 (6 bases). This clonotype originated in a human donor with severe aplastic anemia or a healthy control (not recorded which). The specimen was sorted CD4+, CD8+, or CD8+CD57+ T cells (not recorded which) from PBMCs. Written as DNA, the CDR3 is TGCGCCAGCAGCCCAGGGACACTTCGGGACCAAGAGACCCAGTACTTC. As protein: CASSPGTLRDQETQYF.